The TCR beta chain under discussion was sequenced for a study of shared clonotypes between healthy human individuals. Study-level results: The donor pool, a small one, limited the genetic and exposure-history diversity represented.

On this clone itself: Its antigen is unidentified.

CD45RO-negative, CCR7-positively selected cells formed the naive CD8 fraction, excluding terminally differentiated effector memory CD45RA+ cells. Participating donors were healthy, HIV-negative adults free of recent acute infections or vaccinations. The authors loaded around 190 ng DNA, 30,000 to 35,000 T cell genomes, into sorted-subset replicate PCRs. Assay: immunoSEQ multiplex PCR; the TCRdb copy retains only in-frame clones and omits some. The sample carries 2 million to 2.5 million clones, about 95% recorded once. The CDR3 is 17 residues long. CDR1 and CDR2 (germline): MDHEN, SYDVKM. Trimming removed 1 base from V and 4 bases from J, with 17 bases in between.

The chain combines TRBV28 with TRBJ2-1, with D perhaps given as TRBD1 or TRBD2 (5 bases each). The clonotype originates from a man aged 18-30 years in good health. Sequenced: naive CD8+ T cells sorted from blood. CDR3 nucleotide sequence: TGTGCCAGCAGTTTATTCGGGCAGGGACCCCATTACAATGAGCAGTTCTTC. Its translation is CASSLFGQGPHYNEQFF.